This T cell receptor beta chain emerged from a study of cytomegalovirus exposure and HLA in healthy donors. Findings and caveats of the study: Beyond CMV serostatus, there was no information to go on about immune exposure. Compared with the approximately 680-donor mean, an Asian-associated ancestry cluster reportedly had fewer N-insertions, according to a later analysis. Among TCR beta chains, those listed as cytomegalovirus-associated numbered around 180.

In the case of this clone: Its specificity is not known.

This PCR relied on a set of 60 Vbeta primers and 13 Jbeta primers. The data were produced by immunoSEQ multiplex PCR, yet TCRdb's version contains in-frame clones alone and is incomplete. The table has approximately 100,000 clones, 70% to 80% seen once. This CDR3 comprises 13 residues. With 3 bases removed from V and 4 bases from J, the gap between germline ends came to 7 bases. CDR1 and CDR2 from the germline V gene are SGHAT and FQNNGV. The TCR comes from a woman between 40 and 50 years old in good health and CMV-seropositive. The sample taken for sequencing was PBMCs. The V gene is TRBV11-2, the J gene TRBJ1-5; D is undetermined. CDR3 residues: CASSLSLNQPQHF. CDR3 bases: TGTGCCAGCAGCTTGAGCCTGAATCAGCCCCAGCATTTT.